Listed below are T cell receptor beta chains from one sample, sequenced in a study of T cell responses to AZD1222 COVID-19 vaccine. Profiled with immunoSEQ multiplex PCR; TCRdb holds only in-frame clones, not every one. The table records approximately 190,000 clones, 94% of them present only once. Sequenced material: peripheral blood, taken on day 0 of AZD1222 vaccination. These receptors all come from an adult in good health. Each CDR3 is given with its conserved first and last residue. D genes are given only for firm matches.

V	J	D	CDR3	DNA
TRBV10-1	TRBJ2-3	.	CASSESLRRGATDTQYF	TGCGCCAGCAGTGAGTCCCTGCGGAGAGGAGCCACAGATACGCAGTATTTT
TRBV7-9	TRBJ1-5	.	CASSSYKNQPQHF	TGTGCCAGCAGCTCCTACAAGAATCAGCCCCAGCATTTT
TRBV29-1	TRBJ1-1	.	CSVGYPEAFF	TGCAGCGTTGGTTATCCTGAAGCTTTCTTT
TRBV10-3	TRBJ2-4	.	CAISESLGPENIQYF	TGTGCCATCAGTGAGTCGCTGGGTCCAGAAAACATTCAGTACTTC
TRBV3-1/TRBV3-2	TRBJ2-1	.	CASSQVGGEQFF	TGTGCCAGCAGCCAAGTGGGGGGTGAGCAGTTCTTC
TRBV6-5	TRBJ1-1	TRBD1	CASSTLGGSVTEAFF	TGTGCCAGCAGTACTTTAGGGGGCTCCGTCACTGAAGCTTTCTTT
TRBV12-5	TRBJ2-1	TRBD1	CASGPGQGAFNEQFF	TGTGCTAGTGGACCCGGACAGGGCGCTTTCAATGAGCAGTTCTTC
TRBV18	TRBJ1-4	.	CASSPVSGTNEKLFF	TGTGCCAGCTCACCCGTCAGCGGCACAAATGAAAAACTGTTTTTT
TRBV4-3	TRBJ1-1	.	CASSQVRNTEAFF	TGCGCCAGCAGCCAAGTACGGAACACTGAAGCTTTCTTT
TRBV9	TRBJ1-3	.	CASSALQERGNTIYF	TGTGCCAGCAGCGCACTACAGGAGAGGGGAAACACCATATATTTT
TRBV11-2	TRBJ2-2	.	CASSHRTSDTGELFF	TGTGCCAGCAGCCACAGGACCTCGGACACCGGGGAGCTGTTTTTT
TRBV5-1	TRBJ2-5	TRBD2	CASSHNPSGLGPETQYF	TGCGCCAGCAGCCATAATCCTAGCGGACTAGGACCCGAGACCCAGTACTTC
TRBV4-1	TRBJ2-7	.	CASSQGGHKTYEQYF	TGCGCCAGCAGCCAAGGGGGACATAAAACCTACGAGCAGTACTTC
TRBV5-1	TRBJ2-1	TRBD2	CASSTERGGYEQFF	TGCGCCAGCAGCACCGAGCGGGGCGGGTATGAGCAGTTCTTC
TRBV7-3	TRBJ2-1	.	CASSLNSREEQFF	TGTGCCAGCAGCTTAAACTCTAGAGAGGAACAGTTCTTC